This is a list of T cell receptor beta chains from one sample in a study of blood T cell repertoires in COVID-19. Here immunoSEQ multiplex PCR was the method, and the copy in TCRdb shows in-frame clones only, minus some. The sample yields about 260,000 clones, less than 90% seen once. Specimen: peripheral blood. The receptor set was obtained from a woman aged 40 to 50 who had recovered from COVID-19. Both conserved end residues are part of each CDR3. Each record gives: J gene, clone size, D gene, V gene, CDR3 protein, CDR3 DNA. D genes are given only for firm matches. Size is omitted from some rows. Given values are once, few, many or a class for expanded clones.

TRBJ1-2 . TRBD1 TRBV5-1 CASSLVGTGSGYTF TGCGCCAGCAGCTTGGTGGGGACAGGGTCTGGCTACACCTTC
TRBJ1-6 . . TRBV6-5 CASSIRPFSGPLHF TGTGCCAGCAGCATCAGACCCTTTTCGGGACCCCTCCACTTT
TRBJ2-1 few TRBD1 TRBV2 CASSGQGNEQFF TGTGCCAGCAGTGGACAGGGGAATGAGCAGTTCTTC
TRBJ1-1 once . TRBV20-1 CSAVHTEAFF TGCAGTGCTGTACATACGGAAGCTTTCTTT
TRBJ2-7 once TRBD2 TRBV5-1 CASSLGGGVEQYF TGCGCCAGCAGCTTAGGCGGGGGGGTCGAGCAGTACTTC
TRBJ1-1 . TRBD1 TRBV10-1 CASTGGAEAFF TGCGCCAGTACAGGGGGTGCTGAAGCTTTCTTT
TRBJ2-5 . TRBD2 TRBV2 CASSGLARETQYF TGTGCCAGCTCGGGACTAGCGAGGGAGACCCAGTACTTC
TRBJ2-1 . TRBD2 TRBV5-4 CASSLGGGPYNEQFF TGTGCCAGCAGCTTGGGCGGGGGACCCTACAATGAGCAGTTCTTC
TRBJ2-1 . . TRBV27 CASSLWAQESSYNEQFF TGTGCCAGCAGTTTGTGGGCACAGGAGAGCTCCTACAATGAGCAGTTCTTC
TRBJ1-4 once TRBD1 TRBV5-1 CASSLETGANEKLFF TGCGCCAGCAGCTTGGAAACAGGGGCCAATGAAAAACTGTTTTTT
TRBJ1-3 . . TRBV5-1 CASSLVGRQGPGNTIYF TGCGCCAGCAGCTTGGTCGGTCGGCAGGGCCCTGGAAACACCATATATTTT
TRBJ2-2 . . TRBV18 CASPPPGQHTGELFF TGTGCCAGCCCCCCTCCGGGACAACACACCGGGGAGCTGTTTTTT
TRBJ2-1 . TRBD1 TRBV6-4 CASSLEEGASGQFF TGTGCCAGCAGCCTAGAAGAGGGGGCGTCCGGGCAGTTCTTC
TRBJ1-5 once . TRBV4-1 CASSQDRGNPYFNQPQHF TGCGCCAGCAGCCAAGATCGGGGAAATCCTTACTTTAATCAGCCCCAGCATTTT
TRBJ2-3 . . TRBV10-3 CAIGGSTDTQYF TGTGCCATTGGGGGGAGCACAGATACGCAGTATTTT
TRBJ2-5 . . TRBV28 CASSLESAGSRREETQYF TGTGCCAGCAGTTTAGAGTCGGCGGGGAGTCGTCGGGAGGAGACCCAGTACTTC
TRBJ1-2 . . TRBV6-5 CASGGRNPNYGYTF TGTGCCAGTGGAGGAAGGAACCCGAATTATGGCTACACCTTC
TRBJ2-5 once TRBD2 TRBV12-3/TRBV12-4 CASSLGLQETQYF TGTGCCAGCAGTTTGGGACTACAAGAGACCCAGTACTTC
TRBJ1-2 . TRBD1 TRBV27 CASRQRTGGIYGYTF TGTGCCAGCAGGCAAAGGACAGGGGGAATCTATGGCTACACCTTC
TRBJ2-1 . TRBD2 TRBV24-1 CATSDPPGLAGGRNEQFF TGTGCCACCAGTGATCCCCCGGGGCTAGCGGGGGGTAGGAATGAGCAGTTCTTC
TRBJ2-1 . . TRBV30 CAWSSPSRGEQFF TGTGCCTGGAGTTCCCCCTCAAGGGGTGAGCAGTTCTTC
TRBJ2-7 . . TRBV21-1 CASRRRYEQYF TGTGCCAGCAGGCGGAGGTACGAGCAGTACTTC
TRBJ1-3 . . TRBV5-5 CASSLFATISGNTIYF TGTGCCAGCAGCCTGTTTGCTACTATCTCTGGAAACACCATATATTTT
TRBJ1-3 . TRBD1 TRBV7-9 CASSPWDRITVGNTIYF TGTGCCAGCAGCCCATGGGACAGAATAACGGTTGGAAACACCATATATTTT
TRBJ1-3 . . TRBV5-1 CASSLSRSGEYYSGNTIYF TGCGCCAGCAGCTTGTCACGCTCCGGGGAGTATTACTCTGGAAACACCATATATTTT
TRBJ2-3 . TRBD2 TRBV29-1 CSVRTSGATDTQYF TGCAGCGTTCGGACTAGCGGGGCCACAGATACGCAGTATTTT
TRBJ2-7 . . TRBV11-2 CASSLAYEQYF TGTGCCAGCAGCTTAGCATACGAGCAGTACTTC
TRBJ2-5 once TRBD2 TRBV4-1 CASSQPPGLATEETQYF TGCGCCAGCAGCCAACCTCCGGGACTAGCGACAGAAGAGACCCAGTACTTC
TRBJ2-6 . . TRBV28 CASRIRTAYSGANVLTF TGTGCCAGCAGGATAAGGACTGCCTACTCTGGGGCCAACGTCCTGACTTTC
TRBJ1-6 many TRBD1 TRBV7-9 CASSPGTGRDSPLHF TGTGCCAGCAGCCCCGGGACAGGGAGGGATTCACCCCTCCACTTT
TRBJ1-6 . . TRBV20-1 CSASRGARPSSSPLHF TGCAGTGCTAGTAGAGGCGCGAGACCGTCTTCGTCGCCCCTCCACTTT
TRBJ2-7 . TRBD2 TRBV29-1 CSVVLAGGLYEQYF TGCAGCGTGGTCCTAGCGGGGGGGCTCTACGAGCAGTACTTC
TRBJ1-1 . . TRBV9 CASSVEWSLNTEAFF TGTGCCAGCAGCGTAGAATGGAGCCTGAACACTGAAGCTTTCTTT
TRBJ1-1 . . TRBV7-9 CASSPRNTEAFF TGTGCCAGCAGCCCTAGAAACACTGAAGCTTTCTTT
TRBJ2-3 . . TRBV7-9 CASSLVQSTDTQYF TGTGCCAGCAGCTTAGTACAGTCCACAGATACGCAGTATTTT
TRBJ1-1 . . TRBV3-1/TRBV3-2 CASSQQTVGNTEAFF TGTGCCAGCAGCCAGCAGACAGTTGGGAACACTGAAGCTTTCTTT
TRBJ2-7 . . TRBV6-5 CASTKTGTYEQYF TGTGCCAGCACCAAAACAGGGACCTACGAGCAGTACTTC
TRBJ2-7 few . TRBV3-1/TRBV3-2 CASSQDNADEQYF TGTGCCAGCAGCCAAGATAACGCGGACGAGCAGTACTTC
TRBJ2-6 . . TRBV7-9 CASSLTSRVNVLTF TGTGCCAGCAGCTTGACGAGCCGGGTCAACGTCCTGACTTTC
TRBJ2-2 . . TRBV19 CASKGDSGELFF TGTGCCAGTAAAGGGGATAGCGGGGAGCTGTTTTTT
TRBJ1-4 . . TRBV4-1 CASSQGWMKVSGEKLFF TGCGCCAGCAGCCAAGGGTGGATGAAGGTCAGCGGTGAAAAACTGTTTTTT
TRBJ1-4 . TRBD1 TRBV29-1 CSVRDRGSGEKLFF TGCAGCGTAAGGGACAGGGGATCGGGTGAAAAACTGTTTTTT
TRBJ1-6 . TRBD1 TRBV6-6 CASSYAGQPNSPLHF TGTGCCAGCAGTTACGCGGGACAGCCTAATTCACCCCTCCACTTT
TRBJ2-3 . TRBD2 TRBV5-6 CASSLVGVSSGPRVGQYF TGTGCCAGCAGCTTGGTGGGTGTGAGTAGCGGGCCCCGAGTCGGGCAGTATTTT
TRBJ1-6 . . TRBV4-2 CASSQDLSNSPLHF TGTGCCAGCAGCCAAGATCTAAGCAATTCACCCCTCCACTTT